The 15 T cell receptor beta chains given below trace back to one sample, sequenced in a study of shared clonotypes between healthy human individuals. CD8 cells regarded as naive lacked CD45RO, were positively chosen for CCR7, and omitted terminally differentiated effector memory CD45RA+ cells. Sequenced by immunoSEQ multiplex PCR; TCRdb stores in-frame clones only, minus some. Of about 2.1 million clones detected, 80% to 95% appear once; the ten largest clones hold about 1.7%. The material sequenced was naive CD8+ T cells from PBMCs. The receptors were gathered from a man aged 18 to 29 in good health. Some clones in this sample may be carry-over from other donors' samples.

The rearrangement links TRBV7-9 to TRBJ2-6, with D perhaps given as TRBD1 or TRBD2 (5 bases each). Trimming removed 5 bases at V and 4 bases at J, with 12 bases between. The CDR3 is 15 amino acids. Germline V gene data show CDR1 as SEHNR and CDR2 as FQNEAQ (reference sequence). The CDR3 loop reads CASSKGPLGANVLTF. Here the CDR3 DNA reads TGTGCCAGCAGCAAGGGACCTTTGGGGGCCAACGTCCTGACTTTC.

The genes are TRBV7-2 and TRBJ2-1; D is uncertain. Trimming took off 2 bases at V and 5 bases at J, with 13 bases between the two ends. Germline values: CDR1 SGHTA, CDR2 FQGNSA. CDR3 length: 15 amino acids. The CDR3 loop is CASSLIVFPDNEQFF. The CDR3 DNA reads TGTGCCAGCAGCTTAATTGTCTTCCCAGACAATGAGCAGTTCTTC.

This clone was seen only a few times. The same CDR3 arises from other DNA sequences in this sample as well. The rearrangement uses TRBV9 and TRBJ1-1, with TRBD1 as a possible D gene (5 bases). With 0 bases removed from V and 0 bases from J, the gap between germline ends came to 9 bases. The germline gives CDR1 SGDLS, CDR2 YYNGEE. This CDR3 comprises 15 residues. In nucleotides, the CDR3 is TGTGCCAGCAGCGTAGCCGGACAAATGAACACTGAAGCTTTCTTT. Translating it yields CASSVAGQMNTEAFF.

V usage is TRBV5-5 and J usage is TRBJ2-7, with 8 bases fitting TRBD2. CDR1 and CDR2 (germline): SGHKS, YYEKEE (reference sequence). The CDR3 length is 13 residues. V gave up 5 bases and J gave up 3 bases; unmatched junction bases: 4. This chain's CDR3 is CASRDSGGYEQYF. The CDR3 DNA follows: TGTGCCAGCAGGGACAGCGGGGGCTACGAGCAGTACTTC.

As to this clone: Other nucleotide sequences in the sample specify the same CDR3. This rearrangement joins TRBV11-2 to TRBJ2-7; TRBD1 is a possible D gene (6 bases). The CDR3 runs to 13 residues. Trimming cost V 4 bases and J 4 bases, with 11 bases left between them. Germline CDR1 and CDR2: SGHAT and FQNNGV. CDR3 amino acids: CASSSGQSYEQYF. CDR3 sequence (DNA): TGTGCCAGCAGCTCAGGACAGTCTTACGAGCAGTACTTC.

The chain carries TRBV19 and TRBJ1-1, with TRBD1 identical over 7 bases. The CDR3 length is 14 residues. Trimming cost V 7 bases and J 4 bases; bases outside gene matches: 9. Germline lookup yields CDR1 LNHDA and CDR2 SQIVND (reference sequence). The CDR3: CASKDRDEGTEAFF. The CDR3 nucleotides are TGTGCCAGTAAAGACAGGGACGAGGGCACTGAAGCTTTCTTT.

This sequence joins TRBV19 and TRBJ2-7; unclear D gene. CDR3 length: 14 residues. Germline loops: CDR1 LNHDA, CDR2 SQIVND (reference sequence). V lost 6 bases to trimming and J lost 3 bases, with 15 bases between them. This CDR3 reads CASSPALGGYEQYF. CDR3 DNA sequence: TGTGCCAGTAGCCCTGCCCTGGGCGGCTACGAGCAGTACTTC.

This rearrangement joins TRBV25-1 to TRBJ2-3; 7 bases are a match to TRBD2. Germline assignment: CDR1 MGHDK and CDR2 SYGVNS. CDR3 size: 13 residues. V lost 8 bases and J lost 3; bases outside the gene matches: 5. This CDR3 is CASLGLGTDTQYF. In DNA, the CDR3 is TGTGCCAGCCTTGGACTAGGAACAGATACGCAGTATTTT.

CDR3 loop: CASQLTLGADGNTGELFF. The CDR3 DNA reads TGTGCCAGCCAGTTGACGTTGGGGGCAGATGGGAACACCGGGGAGCTGTTTTTT. The chain uses TRBV18 and TRBJ2-2; perhaps TRBD1 as D (6 bases). Trimming pared 8 bases from V and 1 base from J, leaving 23 bases between. This CDR3 comprises 18 residues. The V gene's germline CDR1 is KGHSH and CDR2 LQKENI.

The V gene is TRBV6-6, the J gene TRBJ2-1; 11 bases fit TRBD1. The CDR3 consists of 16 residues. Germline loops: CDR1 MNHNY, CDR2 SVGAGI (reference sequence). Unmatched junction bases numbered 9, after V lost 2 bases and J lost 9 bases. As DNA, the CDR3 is TGTGCCAGCAGTTACCCCGGGACAGGGGGGTTGGGTGAGCAGTTCTTC. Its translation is CASSYPGTGGLGEQFF.

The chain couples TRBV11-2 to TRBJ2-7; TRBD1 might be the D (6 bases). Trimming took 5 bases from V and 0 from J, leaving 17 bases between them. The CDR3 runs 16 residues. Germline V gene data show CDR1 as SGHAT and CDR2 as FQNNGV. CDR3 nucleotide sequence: TGTGCCAGCAGCCCACAGGGTTGGCAGGCCTCCTACGAGCAGTACTTC. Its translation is CASSPQGWQASYEQYF.

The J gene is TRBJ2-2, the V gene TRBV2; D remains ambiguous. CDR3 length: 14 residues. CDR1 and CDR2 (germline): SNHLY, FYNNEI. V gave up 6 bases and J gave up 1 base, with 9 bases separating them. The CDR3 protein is CASSPPKNTGELFF. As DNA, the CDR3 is TGTGCCAGCAGCCCCCCCAAGAACACCGGGGAGCTGTTTTTT.

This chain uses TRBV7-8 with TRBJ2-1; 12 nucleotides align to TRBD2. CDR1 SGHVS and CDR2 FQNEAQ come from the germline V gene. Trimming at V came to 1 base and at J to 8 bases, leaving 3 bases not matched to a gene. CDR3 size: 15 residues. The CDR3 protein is CASSLVTSGSDEQFF. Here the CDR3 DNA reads TGTGCCAGCAGCTTAGTGACTAGCGGGAGCGATGAGCAGTTCTTC.

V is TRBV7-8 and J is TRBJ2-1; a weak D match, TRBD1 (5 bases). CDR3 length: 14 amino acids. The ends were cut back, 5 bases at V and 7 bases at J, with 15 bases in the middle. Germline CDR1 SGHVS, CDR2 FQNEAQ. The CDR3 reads CASSPPRQYNEQFF. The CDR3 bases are TGTGCCAGCAGCCCTCCCAGACAGTATAATGAGCAGTTCTTC.

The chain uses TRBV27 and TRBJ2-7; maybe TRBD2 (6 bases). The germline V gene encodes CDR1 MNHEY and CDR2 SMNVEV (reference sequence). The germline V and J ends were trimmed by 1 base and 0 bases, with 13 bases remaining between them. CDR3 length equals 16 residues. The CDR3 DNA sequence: TGTGCCAGCAGTTTATGGTCGGGAGCGAGCTCCTACGAGCAGTACTTC. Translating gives CASSLWSGASSYEQYF.